The present T cell receptor (beta chain) was sequenced within a study of vaccination effects on CD4 cells after COVID-19. Study outcomes and limitations: Healthy vaccine recipients' vaccine-induced clones were almost all SARS-CoV-2 mono-reactive.

Antigen-specific CD4+ T cells were expanded (with viral peptide pools) by the ViraFEST assay ahead of sequencing. Culturing for roughly 9 days preceded CD4+ T cell isolation. All study participants received two doses of BNT162b2 or mRNA-1273 vaccine. Culturing of two million PBMC per well took place with roughly 10 IU/ml IL-2 and around 10 ug/ml peptides. On both days 3 and 7, half of the culture medium was replaced with IL-2 medium. This clone was observed a few times. Its antigen is undetermined. Profiling relied on immunoSEQ multiplex PCR, and the TCRdb table lists in-frame clones only, not all of them. The table has some 29,000 clones, roughly 63% seen once. Germline V CDR1 and CDR2: MNHEY, SVGAGI. The junction had 7 bases not matched to a gene; V was cut back by 4 bases and J by 3 bases. There are 15 residues in the CDR3.

The specimen was CD4+ T cells from PBMCs cultured with SARS-CoV-2 spike peptides, collected after COVID-19 vaccination. This sequence originates from a human donor who received a COVID-19 vaccine. The V gene is TRBV6-5, the J gene TRBJ2-7; 9 bases are a match to TRBD1. DNA of the CDR3: TGTGCCAGCAGTTCGGACAGGGGACCTGTCTACGAGCAGTACTTC. Translated: CASSSDRGPVYEQYF.